Below, 9 T cell receptor beta chains from the same sample are listed, as sequenced in a study of T cell clonality in common variable immunodeficiency. Findings of the study overall: Fewer deletions and N-nucleotide insertions were reportedly seen in common variable immunodeficiency TCR beta sequences.

Clones were read by immunoSEQ multiplex PCR, and TCRdb kept only the in-frame ones, dropping some. The table lists tens of thousands of clones, no singletons, with roughly 5.5% in the top ten. These receptors are not linked to any known antigen. The sequenced sample consisted of peripheral blood mononuclear cells. These receptors were collected from a human donor with common variable immunodeficiency.

This clone occurred many times. The CDR3 is cut off 3 residues early in the read; its end comes from the germline J gene. The chain has TRBV2 and TRBJ2-2; TRBD2 matches at 7 bases. The trim removed 0 bases at V and 0 bases at J, leaving 1 base unmatched. Germline V lookup: CDR1 SNHLY, CDR2 FYNNEI. The CDR3 runs 16 residues. The CDR3 loop reads CASSEAGGANTGELFF. The sequenced CDR3 bases are TGTGCCAGCAGTGAAGCTGGGGGGGCGAACACCGGGGAG. Full variable domain (outside the CDR3, taken from reference TRBV2 and TRBJ2-2): EPEVTQTPSHQVTQMGQEVILRCVPISNHLYFYWYRQILGQKVEFLVSFYNNEISEKSEIFDDQFSVERPDGSNFTLKIRSTKLEDSAMYFCASSEAGGANTGELFFGEGSRLTVL.

This clone was counted many times. The CDR3 end is not reached by the read, which stops 3 residues before it; the germline J gene fills it in. This chain joins TRBV30 and TRBJ2-5, with D uncertain. Germline assignment: CDR1 GTSNPN and CDR2 SVGIG (reference sequence). CDR3 length equals 11 residues. V lost 5 bases and J 3 bases, leaving 7 bases between the germline ends. The CDR3 is CAWGSEETQYF. CDR3 bases read: TGTGCCTGGGGAAGCGAAGAGACC.

This clone was counted at least ten times. The sequenced fragment ends 3 residues before the CDR3 boundary, so the rest is inferred from the germline J gene. The rearrangement uses TRBV4-2 and TRBJ2-1; TRBD2 might be the D (7 bases). The germline gives CDR1 LGHNA, CDR2 YNFKEQ. V was trimmed by 4 bases and J by 6 bases, leaving 34 bases between them. The CDR3 is 21 amino acids. The CDR3 reads CASSLGGAGARRLVEGNEQFF. CDR3 DNA (partial): TGTGCCAGCAGCCTCGGGGGTGCGGGGGCTAGGAGATTAGTAGAAGGCAATGAG.

Ten or more counts support this clone. Coverage ceases 3 residues before the CDR3 finishes, and the germline J gene fills in the end. V and J are TRBV20-1 and TRBJ2-1; 10 bases fit TRBD2. Germline CDR1 is DFQATT and CDR2 is SNEGSKA (reference sequence). This CDR3 contains 17 residues. J was trimmed by 0 bases and V by 4 bases; bases with no gene match: 9. CDR3 protein: CSAIGSGGPSSYNEQFF. The sequenced CDR3 bases are TGCAGTGCTATTGGTAGCGGGGGGCCCAGCTCCTACAATGAG.

Concerning this clone: The read ends 3 residues before the CDR3 terminus; that terminus is restored from the germline J gene. The genes are TRBV5-6 and TRBJ1-2, with 7 bases lining up with TRBD1. The CDR3 extends over 13 amino acids. Germline V gives CDR1 SGHDT, CDR2 YYEEEE. J gave up 4 bases and V 3 bases, and 3 bases lay outside the gene matches. CDR3 residues: CASSSGQLYGYTF. Partial CDR3 DNA: TGTGCCAGCAGCTCGGGACAGCTCTATGGC.

This clone has only a few counts. The CDR3 end lies 3 residues beyond the end of the read and is filled in from the germline J gene. The chain uses TRBV7-8 and TRBJ2-7; TRBD1 is a possible D gene (6 bases). The CDR3 contains 13 residues. V was cut by 0 bases and J by 3 bases, with 6 bases left in between. Germline V lookup: CDR1 SGHVS, CDR2 FQNEAQ. The CDR3 DNA, read in part, is TGTGCCAGCAGCTTAGCGGACAGCTACGAG. It encodes CASSLADSYE. The CDR3 reads in full as CASSLADSYEQYF.

This clone was seen repeatedly, ten times or more. The read terminates 3 residues ahead of where the CDR3 ends, so the germline J gene completes it. V and J are TRBV6-2 or TRBV6-3 and TRBJ1-3, with D maybe TRBD1 (6 bases). This CDR3 is built from 15 residues. Trimming shortened V by 5 bases and J by 0 bases, and 11 bases separated the two germline ends. Germline V CDR1 and CDR2: MNHEY, SVGEGT. The CDR3: CASSHRAISGNTIYF. The CDR3 DNA, read in part, is TGTGCCAGCAGTCACAGGGCCATCTCTGGAAACACC.

This clone showed up just a few times. The sequence runs out 3 residues before the end of the CDR3; the remainder is reconstructed from the germline J gene. The chain carries TRBV10-1 and TRBJ2-5, with 7 bases fitting TRBD1. This CDR3 has 15 amino acids. V lost 5 bases to trimming and J lost 0 bases; unmatched junction nucleotides: 6. Germline V gene lookup returns CDR1 WNHNN and CDR2 SYGVQD (reference sequence). The CDR3 is CASSPGTAYQETQYF. The DNA read from the CDR3 is TGCGCCAGCAGTCCCGGGACAGCATACCAAGAGACC.

Turning to this clone: The read terminates 3 residues ahead of where the CDR3 ends, so the germline J gene completes it. The chain links TRBV6-1 to TRBJ2-7; 7 positions match TRBD1. With 4 bases clipped from V and 2 bases from J, the junction kept 8 bases outside the gene matches. CDR3 length: 15 residues. Germline V gives CDR1 MNHNS, CDR2 SASEGT. The CDR3 DNA, read in part, is TGTGCCAGCAGTGGTCAACCGGGACAGCCCTACGAG. Protein sequence: CASSGQPGQPYE. The whole CDR3 is CASSGQPGQPYEQYF.